This TCR beta chain appears in the sequencing data of a study of blood T cell repertoires in COVID-19 (TCRdb year 2020). A note on the overall study: Samples from collaborators originated in the United States, Italy and Spain and spanned both the acute and convalescent phases of COVID-19. The prospective study material was composed of cDNA or gDNA derived from T cells, B-cell-depleted T cells, or PBMCs. Samples came from the ongoing ImmuneRACE study (first 160 participants) plus 1,254 subjects from 6 global collaborators. Sample metadata almost always included a de-identified subject ID, COVID-19 status, age in years and sex. The repertoires were released in a freely available public database intended as a resource for research on the immune response to SARS-CoV-2. The dataset comprised deeply sampled blood TCRbeta repertoires from subjects exposed to, actively infected with, or recovered from COVID-19. Where HLA class I and class II types were available, the types were taken from metadata supplied by the sample provider, not from assay-based typing.

The CDR3 numbers 16 residues from cysteine through phenylalanine. Just CDR3 DNA is preserved here, 48 bases in frame from base 1. From a lookup of the germline V gene, CDR1 and CDR2 are SNHLY and FYNNEI. Trimming leaves V shorter by 8 bases and J shorter by 0 bases, with the junction holding 7 bases beyond the gene matches. Remarks on this clone: The antigen this receptor binds is unknown. No clone much larger than this one lies a single base away; base qualities are absent.

Whole blood was collected in K2EDTA tubes by collaborating institutions according to the institutions' own protocols. Collaborator samples were shipped for TCRbeta analysis as frozen whole blood, isolated PBMCs, or DNA extracted from either sample type. TCRbeta CDR3 regions were amplified from genomic DNA using the immunoSEQ Assay, a bias-controlled multiplex PCR. The study's own analysis went as follows. The number of nucleated cells in each sample was estimated by amplification of reference gene primers within the assay. To quantify the absolute abundance of each unique TCRbeta CDR3 rearrangement, sequence reads were collapsed and filtered. For each sample, productive Simpson clonality was calculated by taking the square root of Simpson's diversity index across productive rearrangements. The immuneACCESS repertoire file appears here via TCRdb, limited to in-frame rearrangements. These files lack a portion of the clones; in checked studies, under half of the deficit traces to unresolved V genes, and the cause of the others is not known. The D gene and trimming were derived from the DNA, and the V and J assignments and clone size from that table. This sample is represented by 120,000 to 150,000 clones; 70% to 85% of them were singletons. Clones ranked in the top ten supply just under 9% of the sample.

Results and caveats for the whole study, not just this receptor: How much clinical and demographic metadata was included differed by source and by participant, and the metadata was provided uncurated.

The chain is made from TRBV2 and TRBJ1-6; TRBD1 agrees with 7 junctional bases. This clonotype originated in a woman of 80 years or more in a cohort sampled during active or convalescent COVID-19. The sequencing sample was made of peripheral blood. The nucleotide sequence is TGTGCCAGCTCCTACAGGGGTAGCTCCTATAATTCACCCCTCCACTTT. Its translation reads: CASSYRGSSYNSPLHF.